The 10 T cell receptor beta chains given below trace back to one sample, sequenced in a study of Tregs in tolerant kidney transplant recipients. Assay used: immunoSEQ multiplex PCR; TCRdb lists only in-frame clones, some missing. Among 80,000 or so clones, roughly nine tenths were seen once, and the ten largest hold 1.5% to 2%. Related graft donors supplied nonmyeloablative bone marrow transplants, and mixed chimerism was transient. This sample comprised CD4+ T cells from blood (PBMCs), obtained 24 months after the transplant. These TCRs come from a human patient who received a combined kidney and bone marrow transplant. Part of the T cells may come from the graft donor.

This chain uses TRBV29-1 with TRBJ2-5; 10 bases are shared with TRBD1. From germline, CDR1 is SQVTM and CDR2 ANQGSEA. Unmatched junction bases numbered 3, after V lost 7 bases and J lost 4 bases. The CDR3 extends over 12 amino acids. CDR3 amino acids: CSAGDRGETQYF. The CDR3 DNA sequence: TGCAGCGCCGGGGACAGGGGAGAGACCCAGTACTTC. The full variable domain, completed using reference TRBV29-1 and TRBJ2-5, is SAVISQKPSRDICQRGTSLTIQCQVDSQVTMMFWYRQQPGQSLTLIATANQGSEATYESGFVIDKFPISRPNLTFSTLTVSNMSPEDSSIYLCSAGDRGETQYFGPGTRLLVL.

The chain couples TRBV19 to TRBJ1-2; D is uncertain. With 3 bases removed from V and 0 bases from J, the gap between germline ends came to 11 bases. The CDR3 sequence is 15 residues long. Germline assignment: CDR1 LNHDA and CDR2 SQIVND (reference sequence). The CDR3 loop is CASSIRELANYGYTF. The CDR3 nucleotides are TGTGCCAGTAGTATCCGGGAGTTAGCTAACTATGGCTACACCTTC.

The CDR3 loop is CASSLRGARTDTQYF. The CDR3 nucleotides are TGCGCCAGCAGCTTGCGGGGGGCGCGTACAGATACGCAGTATTTT. V is TRBV5-1 and J is TRBJ2-3, with a tentative D call TRBD2 (7 bases). V was trimmed by 1 base and J by 3 bases, leaving 12 bases between them. Germline V gene lookup returns CDR1 SGHRS and CDR2 YFSETQ. This CDR3 spans 15 amino acids.

The chain employs TRBV28 and TRBJ2-5, with D possibly matching TRBD1 (6 bases). The CDR3 runs 14 residues. CDR1 MDHEN and CDR2 SYDVKM come from the germline V gene. Trimming cost V 6 bases and J 1 base, with 12 bases left between them. Written as DNA, the CDR3 is TGTGCCAGCAGGACAGACAGGATCCAAGAGACCCAGTACTTC. It specifies CASRTDRIQETQYF.

A single count supports this clone. Its ends do not fully match the called genes, so a read error is possible. In the same sample, other DNA sequences code for this CDR3. V is TRBV5-1 and J is TRBJ1-6; 7 nucleotides line up with TRBD1. This CDR3 comprises 15 residues. Per germline, CDR1 SGHRS and CDR2 YFSETQ. CDR3 DNA sequence: TGCGCCAGCAGCTTAACAGGGGCAGTGGATTCCCCCCTCCACTTT. Translated, it gives CASSLTGAVDSPLHF. The whole variable domain, remainder taken from reference TRBV5-1 and TRBJ1-6, is KAGVTQTPRYLIKTRGQQVTLSCSPISGHRSVSWYQQTPGQGLQFLFEYFSETQRNKGNFPGRFSGRQFSNSRSEMNVSTLELGDSALYLCASSLTGAVDSPLHFGNGTRLTVT.

J is TRBJ2-7 and V is TRBV11-2; possible D gene TRBD2, 5 bases. There are 14 residues in the CDR3. V was trimmed by 1 base and J by 0 bases, leaving 7 bases between them. The germline CDR1 and CDR2 sequences are SGHAT and FQNNGV. The chain's CDR3 is CASSLAGSSYEQYF. The CDR3 coding sequence is TGTGCCAGCAGCTTAGCGGGGAGCTCCTACGAGCAGTACTTC.

The rearrangement uses TRBV5-8 and TRBJ2-1; 7 nucleotides align to TRBD1. The CDR3 covers 16 residues. V shed 4 bases and J 2 bases; nucleotides not matched to a gene: 9. CDR1 and CDR2 from the germline V gene are SGHTS and YDEGEE. The CDR3 loop is CASSPPRQGAYNEQFF. Here the CDR3 DNA reads TGTGCCAGCAGCCCCCCCCGACAGGGCGCCTACAATGAGCAGTTCTTC. Together with reference TRBV5-8 and TRBJ2-1, the CDR3 gives the full variable domain: EAGVTQSPTHLIKTRGQQATLRCSPISGHTSVYWYQQALGLGLQFLLWYDEGEERNRGNFPPRFSGRQFPNYSSELNVNALELEDSALYLCASSPPRQGAYNEQFFGPGTRLTVL.

The chain carries TRBV5-4 and TRBJ1-2; D gene unclear. The germline V gene has CDR1 SGHNT and CDR2 YYREEE (reference sequence). This CDR3 region has 12 residues. Trimming removed 0 bases at V and 8 bases at J, with 8 bases between. The CDR3 nucleotides read TGTGCCAGCAGCTTGGAGTCGAGAGGCTACACCTTC. It is translated as CASSLESRGYTF.

The chain combines TRBV7-2 with TRBJ2-7, with 10 bases that match TRBD2. Trimming cost V 1 base and J 9 bases; bases outside gene matches: 0. The CDR3 length is 12 residues. Germline CDR1 is SGHTA and CDR2 is FQGNSA. CDR3 loop: CASSLVAGGQYF. For the CDR3, the DNA is TGTGCCAGCAGCTTAGTAGCGGGGGGGCAGTACTTC.

The chain is built from TRBV30 and TRBJ2-1; the D gene is possibly TRBD2 (5 bases). This CDR3 region has 15 residues. Germline V gene data show CDR1 as GTSNPN and CDR2 as SVGIG (reference sequence). The V end was cut by 0 bases, the J end by 4 bases, with 13 bases between. In DNA form, the CDR3 reads TGTGCCTGGAGTGTACGAGGGTCCGTTTACAATGAGCAGTTCTTC. Translated: CAWSVRGSVYNEQFF. Supplemented by reference TRBV30 and TRBJ2-1, the full variable domain reads SQTIHQWPATLVQPVGSPLSLECTVEGTSNPNLYWYRQAAGRGLQLLFYSVGIGQISSEVPQNLSASRPQDRQFILSSKKLLLSDSGFYLCAWSVRGSVYNEQFFGPGTRLTVL.